This section outlines one TCR beta chain sequence together with its context. Stage II-IVA oral cavity squamous cell carcinoma was new and untreated by systemic or radiation therapy. The patients had HPV-negative, locally advanced oral cavity squamous cell carcinoma. Between the trimmed V and J ends, which lost 6 bases and 5 bases, there was a span of 14 bases. CDR3 size: 14 residues. Germline CDR1 is ENHRY and CDR2 is SYGVKD. The data were taken from a study of neoadjuvant anti-PD-1 for oral cavity cancer. On the study more broadly: Patients without progression received a fourth nivolumab dose around day 43, then surgical resection on days 50-56.

Clones were read by immunoSEQ multiplex PCR, and TCRdb kept only the in-frame ones, dropping some. The data contain about 81,000 clones, approximately 84% of them singletons. The genes are TRBV10-3 and TRBJ1-5; weak D call: TRBD1 (6 bases). This receptor was identified in a person aged 40-85 years with oral cavity squamous cell carcinoma. The starting material was PBMCs, obtained before nivolumab (anti-PD-1) treatment. DNA for the CDR3: TGTGCCATCAGCCCTGGGGGGGCAGATCAGCCCCAGCATTTT. Amino acids: CAISPGGADQPQHF.